This is a list of T cell receptor beta chains from one sample in a study of T cell responses to AZD1222 COVID-19 vaccine. TCRdb's table, derived via immunoSEQ multiplex PCR, lists solely in-frame clones and lacks some. The repertoire includes some 140,000 clones, roughly 90% of them detected once, and roughly 1.7% sits in the top ten. The sample here was peripheral blood, taken on day 0 of AZD1222 vaccination. These receptor sequences come from an adult in good health. CDR3s include the opening cysteine and the closing phenylalanine or tryptophan.

TRBV29-1	CSVGEGGKLFF
TRBV12-3/TRBV12-4	CASSLSGGYTF
TRBV4-3	CASSQDRGGIGELFF
TRBV25-1	CASSTTGGPGELFF
TRBV6-5	CATSRVASTDTQYF
TRBV18	CASSPPMGQRNQPQHF
TRBV6-5	CASKRQPYLNTEAFF
TRBV30	CAWSAPGYYGYTF
TRBV19	CASSMVWFERDYNSPLHF
TRBV7-3	CASSSLPGQGPYGYTF
TRBV5-1	CASSLGKTQETQYF
TRBV4-3	CASSQDRGSNLLQETQYF
TRBV9	CASSEGLAMNTGELFF
TRBV30	CAWTQTANYGYTF
TRBV6-5	CASSLGGEEAFF
TRBV5-4	CASSSPSRGGGYEQYF
TRBV6-5	CASSANTGGGQPQHF
TRBV4-3	CASSQVGGGSPLHF
TRBV25-1	CASSEEGSKNIQYF
TRBV5-1	CASSWDSSYEQYF
TRBV7-9	CASSSGQGWSSYEQYF
TRBV27	CASSRGPPETQYF
TRBV7-8	CASSPYSGTGATNEKLFF
TRBV28	CASGPGGGGDEQYF
TRBV5-6	CASSGPDRASSNQPQHF
TRBV9	CASRVGRGQGLENIQYF
TRBV7-3	CASSWTENTGELFF
TRBV5-6	CASSPDSSSNYGYTF
TRBV6-2/TRBV6-3	CASSPTRGGRTPLHF